The next 27 T cell receptor beta chains were all read from a single sample in a study of T cell responses to AZD1222 COVID-19 vaccine. Assay: immunoSEQ multiplex PCR; the TCRdb copy retains only in-frame clones and omits some. The sample shows roughly 79,000 clones, approximately 80% of them seen only once. Material: peripheral blood, obtained on day 0 of AZD1222 vaccination. All receptors come from an adult in good health.

This sequence joins TRBV28 and TRBJ2-7, with a tentative D call TRBD1 (6 bases). Germline V gives CDR1 MDHEN, CDR2 SYDVKM. The V end lost 8 bases, the J end lost 7 bases, and 21 bases lay between the germline ends. The CDR3 runs 14 residues. CDR3: CASGRDTTNVEQYF. The CDR3 nucleotides are TGTGCCAGCGGCCGGGACACCACCAACGTTGAGCAGTACTTC.

This CDR3 is CASSIDPDAPYNEQFF. The CDR3 region has the DNA TGTGCCAGTAGTATAGATCCGGACGCGCCTTACAATGAGCAGTTCTTC. V usage is TRBV19 and J usage is TRBJ2-1; no firm D call. This CDR3 contains 16 residues. Looked up from germline, CDR1 is LNHDA and CDR2 is SQIVND (reference sequence). V lost 0 bases and J lost 4, with 13 bases in between.

The chain has TRBV27 and TRBJ1-2; 11 nucleotides line up with TRBD1. V was clipped by 6 bases and J by 8 bases; unmatched bases: 11. The germline gives CDR1 MNHEY, CDR2 SMNVEV (reference sequence). The CDR3 runs 15 residues. The CDR3 sequence is CASRGLGQGAFGYTF. CDR3 coding DNA: TGTGCCAGCAGGGGACTAGGACAGGGGGCGTTCGGCTACACCTTC.

The rearrangement links TRBV28 to TRBJ1-4, with TRBD1 matching 7 bases. The CDR3 contains 17 residues. Germline-derived CDR1 and CDR2 are MDHEN and SYDVKM. V was clipped by 3 bases and J by 5 bases; unmatched bases: 12. CDR3 nucleotides: TGTGCCAGCAGTTTTCCTGCAGGGGGTGGGGGAAATGAAAAACTGTTTTTT. It codes for CASSFPAGGGGNEKLFF.

The rearrangement links TRBV5-1 to TRBJ2-5; the match to TRBD2 covers 13 bases. The V gene's germline CDR1 is SGHRS and CDR2 YFSETQ. CDR3 length equals 16 residues. J lost 5 bases, V lost 2 bases, and 6 bases had no gene match. CDR3 bases: TGCGCCAGCAGCTTTGGGACTAGCGGGATTGCGGAGACCCAGTACTTC. Protein: CASSFGTSGIAETQYF. The entire variable domain, with the rest obtained from reference TRBV5-1 and TRBJ2-5, is as follows: KAGVTQTPRYLIKTRGQQVTLSCSPISGHRSVSWYQQTPGQGLQFLFEYFSETQRNKGNFPGRFSGRQFSNSRSEMNVSTLELGDSALYLCASSFGTSGIAETQYFGPGTRLLVL.

This clone was seen a single time. This sequence joins TRBV2 and TRBJ1-2, with D possibly being TRBD1 (6 bases). The CDR3 loop spans 13 amino acids. Germline CDR1 reads SNHLY; CDR2 reads FYNNEI. The V end was cut by 7 bases, the J end by 3 bases, with 12 bases between. The CDR3 is CASITGIDYGYTF. The CDR3 DNA is TGTGCCAGCATTACAGGGATCGACTATGGCTACACCTTC.

The chain couples TRBV5-1 to TRBJ2-3; TRBD2 matches 8 bases. This CDR3 is built from 13 residues. V dropped 7 bases and J dropped 5; count of bases not matched to a gene: 6. From germline, CDR1 is SGHRS and CDR2 YFSETQ. CDR3 nucleotide sequence: TGCGCCAGCCAAGCGGGAGAGGAAGATACGCAGTATTTT. As protein: CASQAGEEDTQYF. The full variable domain, its missing parts supplied by reference TRBV5-1 and TRBJ2-3, is KAGVTQTPRYLIKTRGQQVTLSCSPISGHRSVSWYQQTPGQGLQFLFEYFSETQRNKGNFPGRFSGRQFSNSRSEMNVSTLELGDSALYLCASQAGEEDTQYFGPGTRLTVL.

V is TRBV3-1 (or the pseudogene TRBV3-2) and J is TRBJ2-3, with 14 bases that match TRBD2. Germline V gives CDR1 LGHDT, CDR2 YNNKEL (reference sequence). V dropped 3 bases and J dropped 3; count of bases not matched to a gene: 11. The CDR3 consists of 19 residues. The CDR3 bases are TGTGCCAGCAGCCACAGGGGGACTAGCGGGAGTATTAGGACAGATACGCAGTATTTT. As protein: CASSHRGTSGSIRTDTQYF.

This clone was counted between two and nine times. The chain is built from TRBV6-4 and TRBJ2-2; perhaps TRBD2 as D (5 bases). CDR3 size: 15 residues. Trimming left V 6 bases short and J 1 base short, with 12 bases between. Germline CDR1 reads MRHNA; CDR2 reads SNTAGT. DNA of the CDR3: TGTGCCAGCAGAAGCGGATCTGGGAACACCGGGGAGCTGTTTTTT. Residues: CASRSGSGNTGELFF.

The chain links TRBV14 to TRBJ2-5, with TRBD2 matching over 9 bases. This CDR3 is built from 17 residues. Germline CDR1 reads SGHDN; CDR2 reads FVKESK. J gave up 5 bases and V 2 bases, and 12 bases lay outside the gene matches. CDR3 loop: CASSQRRGSGSLETQYF. As DNA, the CDR3 is TGTGCCAGCAGCCAACGGCGAGGTAGCGGGAGTTTGGAGACCCAGTACTTC.

The chain employs TRBV5-1 and TRBJ2-2; 10 bases are shared with TRBD2. Germline assignment: CDR1 SGHRS and CDR2 YFSETQ. J lost 5 bases, V lost 1 base, and 8 bases had no gene match. The CDR3 sequence is 17 residues long. DNA for the CDR3: TGCGCCAGCAGCTTGTGGCCTAGCGGGAGTGAAACCGGGGAGCTGTTTTTT. Protein sequence: CASSLWPSGSETGELFF.

In this sample, this clone turned up once. Here the CDR3 reads CASSQEPGQGGTGELFF. The CDR3, as DNA: TGCGCCAGCAGCCAGGAACCGGGACAGGGTGGCACCGGGGAGCTGTTTTTT. The chain couples TRBV4-3 to TRBJ2-2; 9 bases agree with TRBD1. This CDR3 comprises 17 residues. Trimming cost V 3 bases and J 4 bases; bases outside gene matches: 9. Germline V lookup: CDR1 LGHNA, CDR2 YSLEER.

The chain has TRBV18 and TRBJ1-5, with no clear D. V shed 6 bases and J shed 2 bases, with 11 bases lying between them. CDR3 size: 14 residues. The germline V gene has CDR1 KGHSH and CDR2 LQKENI. CDR3 nucleotides: TGTGCCAGCTCTCCTTCCGAGGGCAATCAGCCCCAGCATTTT. Its translation: CASSPSEGNQPQHF.

The count of this clone is one. The chain joins TRBV27 to TRBJ2-1; D ambiguous. V was clipped by 3 bases and J by 10 bases, with 13 bases between them. Germline loops: CDR1 MNHEY, CDR2 SMNVEV (reference sequence). The CDR3 has 13 residues. The CDR3 sequence: CASSFLGSREQFF. The CDR3 coding sequence is TGTGCCAGCAGTTTTTTGGGAAGCCGGGAGCAGTTCTTC.

The V and J genes are TRBV4-2 and TRBJ1-2, with D possibly TRBD1 on 5 matching bases. Per the germline V gene, CDR1 is LGHNA and CDR2 is YNFKEQ. V shed 0 bases and J shed 8 bases, with 7 bases lying between them. The CDR3 sequence is 12 residues long. The CDR3 DNA reads TGTGCCAGCAGCCAAGATGGGGCCGGCTACACCTTC. This sequence encodes CASSQDGAGYTF.

This sequence joins TRBV14 and TRBJ2-5, with 10 bases lining up with TRBD2. The V gene's germline CDR1 is SGHDN and CDR2 FVKESK. The length of the CDR3 is 19 residues. The junction had 18 bases not matched to a gene; V was cut back by 4 bases and J by 4 bases. The CDR3 spells CASSPRGRLAGGVGETQYF. The CDR3 DNA reads TGTGCCAGCAGCCCTCGGGGGCGATTAGCGGGAGGAGTAGGAGAGACCCAGTACTTC.

CDR3 DNA sequence: TGTGCCAGCAGCTTCCCTTGGCTAGCGGCGAACACCGGGGAGCTGTTTTTT. Amino acids: CASSFPWLAANTGELFF. The chain couples TRBV7-2 to TRBJ2-2; TRBD2 matches at 7 bases. CDR1 and CDR2 from the germline V gene are SGHTA and FQGNSA. The CDR3 consists of 17 residues. V gave up 3 bases and J gave up 0 bases; unmatched junction bases: 7. Complete variable domain (other parts from reference TRBV7-2 and TRBJ2-2): GAGVSQSPSNKVTEKGKDVELRCDPISGHTALYWYRQSLGQGLEFLIYFQGNSAPDKSGLPSDRFSAERTGGSVSTLTIQRTQQEDSAVYLCASSFPWLAANTGELFFGEGSRLTVL.

The chain carries TRBV7-6 and TRBJ2-5; 11 bases fit TRBD1. CDR1 is SGHVS, CDR2 FNYEAQ, per germline. CDR3 length: 15 residues. Trimming removed 4 bases from V and 3 bases from J; junction bases left unmatched: 4. CDR3 sequence reads: CASSYPGQGEETQYF. The DNA for the CDR3 is TGTGCCAGCAGCTACCCGGGACAGGGGGAAGAGACCCAGTACTTC.

The V call is TRBV13, the J call TRBJ2-7; D is undetermined. V was shortened by 2 bases and J by 3 bases, with 11 bases between the two germline ends. Germline CDR1 is PRHDT and CDR2 is FYEKMQ (reference sequence). The CDR3 is 14 amino acids. The CDR3 loop reads CASSLSGSSYEQYF. The CDR3 bases are TGTGCCAGCAGCTTATCAGGAAGCAGCTACGAGCAGTACTTC.

This sequence joins TRBV5-1 and TRBJ1-1; TRBD1 matches at 8 bases. The germline gives CDR1 SGHRS, CDR2 YFSETQ. V lost 5 bases and J lost 5; bases outside the gene matches: 14. The CDR3 totals 16 residues. This CDR3 is CASRWGTGQRGTEAFF. The CDR3 DNA reads TGCGCCAGCAGATGGGGGACAGGCCAGAGGGGGACTGAAGCTTTCTTT.

V is TRBV29-1 and J is TRBJ2-5; 7 bases line up with TRBD2. The CDR3 loop spans 12 amino acids. After removal of 8 bases from V and 1 base from J, the junction contained 4 bases not matched to a gene. CDR1 SQVTM and CDR2 ANQGSEA come from the germline V gene. This chain's CDR3 is CSTREGQETQYF. The CDR3 DNA follows: TGCAGCACTAGGGAGGGCCAAGAGACCCAGTACTTC.

The CDR3 DNA sequence: TGTGCCTGGAATCGGGGGCCCTACGAGCAGTACTTC. Its protein product is CAWNRGPYEQYF. The rearrangement uses TRBV30 and TRBJ2-7; D may be TRBD1 or TRBD2 (6 bases each). V was trimmed by 4 bases and J by 2 bases, leaving 9 bases between them. The CDR3 spans 12 residues. CDR1 is GTSNPN and CDR2 is SVGIG in the germline V gene (reference sequence).

The chain recombines TRBV9 with TRBJ2-5; D assignment may be TRBD1 or TRBD2 (5 bases each). V shed 0 bases and J shed 5 bases, with 11 bases lying between them. CDR1 is SGDLS and CDR2 is YYNGEE in the germline V gene. This CDR3 contains 14 residues. The CDR3 nucleotides are TGTGCCAGCAGCGTAGGAGAGTGGGGGGAGACCCAGTACTTC. Translating gives CASSVGEWGETQYF.

The V and J genes are TRBV25-1 and TRBJ1-5, with TRBD1 as a possible D gene (5 bases). This CDR3 region has 17 residues. Germline lookup yields CDR1 MGHDK and CDR2 SYGVNS. V was cut by 9 bases and J by 6 bases, with 27 bases left in between. In DNA, the CDR3 is TGTGCCAGGGATGGTGACGTGGGTAGCTCAACAGGTCAGCCCCAGCATTTT. It codes for CARDGDVGSSTGQPQHF.

V and J are TRBV18 and TRBJ2-5, with D possibly TRBD2 on 5 matching bases. Trimming took off 3 bases at V and 5 bases at J, with 16 bases between the two ends. There are 15 residues in the CDR3. Germline CDR1 KGHSH, CDR2 LQKENI. The CDR3 DNA is TGTGCCAGCTCACCTTCGACTATGGAAGGGGAGACCCAGTACTTC. Amino acid sequence: CASSPSTMEGETQYF.

J is TRBJ2-1 and V is TRBV11-2; 9 bases align to TRBD2. The V and J ends lost 1 base and 5 bases, in that order; junction bases with no gene match: 3. The CDR3 totals 15 residues. CDR1 is SGHAT, CDR2 FQNNGV, per germline. CDR3 in amino acids: CASSLGTSVDNEQFF. In DNA form, the CDR3 reads TGTGCCAGCAGCTTAGGGACTAGCGTCGACAATGAGCAGTTCTTC.

The chain links TRBV7-9 to TRBJ2-1; D might be TRBD1 or TRBD2, each matching 6 bases. Germline CDR1 reads SEHNR; CDR2 reads FQNEAQ (reference sequence). Trimming stripped 6 bases from V and 10 bases from J, with 16 bases between. The CDR3 extends over 13 amino acids. The CDR3 DNA follows: TGTGCCAGCAGGGAAGTTGAGGGGGGCGAGCAGTTCTTC. It specifies CASREVEGGEQFF.